Shown below are 32 T cell receptor beta chains from a single sample sequenced in a study of tissue T cells after allogeneic stem cell transplantation. Repertoires were generated with immunoSEQ multiplex PCR, while TCRdb's copy carries only in-frame clones and drops some. This sample has around 5,000 clones, with 60% to 75% found just once. The sequences come from tissue from the colon, collected at autopsy. These receptors were taken from a female donor older than 55 with lung cancer.

The genes are TRBV19 and TRBJ2-5; no definite D call. V gave up 2 bases and J gave up 0 bases, with 7 bases separating them. Germline CDR1 reads LNHDA; CDR2 reads SQIVND (reference sequence). The CDR3 sequence is 14 residues long. CDR3 sequence reads: CASSIRFDQETQYF. CDR3 DNA: TGTGCCAGTAGTATAAGGTTTGACCAAGAGACCCAGTACTTC.

This clone has just a few counts. This chain connects TRBV11-1 to TRBJ1-1; no reliable D call. The V end lost 3 bases, the J end lost 1 base, and 6 bases lay between the germline ends. The CDR3 is 13 residues long. The germline CDR1 and CDR2 sequences are SGHAT and FQDESV (reference sequence). The DNA for the CDR3 is TGTGCCAGCAGCTTTCATTCGAACACTGAAGCTTTCTTT. Translated: CASSFHSNTEAFF.

The J gene is TRBJ2-7, the V gene TRBV5-1, with a tentative D call TRBD1 (6 bases). There are 15 residues in the CDR3. V was trimmed by 4 bases and J by 4 bases, leaving 18 bases between them. Germline V gene sequence: CDR1 SGHRS, CDR2 YFSETQ. The CDR3 nucleotides are TGCGCCAGCAGCCCCACCGGACAGACCCGGTACGAGCAGTACTTC. Translation: CASSPTGQTRYEQYF.

Details on this clone: Other DNA sequences within the sample encode an identical CDR3. This chain uses TRBV5-8 with TRBJ1-4; tentatively, D is TRBD1 (6 bases). Trimming stripped 2 bases from V and 5 bases from J, with 10 bases between. Germline loops: CDR1 SGHTS, CDR2 YDEGEE. The CDR3 sequence is 14 residues long. The CDR3 region has the DNA TGTGCCAGCAGCTTCGGAACAGGGAATGAAAAACTGTTTTTT. This sequence encodes CASSFGTGNEKLFF.

The chain combines TRBV7-2 with TRBJ2-1; 10 bases line up with TRBD1. Germline values: CDR1 SGHTA, CDR2 FQGNSA. This CDR3 spans 15 amino acids. V shed 5 bases, J shed 3 bases, and the junction held 4 bases outside the gene matches. CDR3 in amino acids: CASSPRTGGYNEQFF. The CDR3, as DNA: TGTGCCAGCAGCCCGCGGACAGGGGGCTACAATGAGCAGTTCTTC.

V and J are TRBV5-1 and TRBJ2-7; 14 positions match TRBD2. Germline V lookup: CDR1 SGHRS, CDR2 YFSETQ. J gave up 4 bases and V 3 bases, and 3 bases lay outside the gene matches. CDR3 length: 15 residues. The CDR3 DNA follows: TGCGCCAGCAGCTCCGGGACTAGCGGGAGATACGAGCAGTACTTC. Protein sequence: CASSSGTSGRYEQYF. Drawing the rest from reference TRBV5-1 and TRBJ2-7, the complete variable domain is KAGVTQTPRYLIKTRGQQVTLSCSPISGHRSVSWYQQTPGQGLQFLFEYFSETQRNKGNFPGRFSGRQFSNSRSEMNVSTLELGDSALYLCASSSGTSGRYEQYFGPGTRLTVT.

The rearrangement uses TRBV9 and TRBJ2-3, with D maybe TRBD2 (6 bases). The CDR3 covers 14 residues. Germline loops: CDR1 SGDLS, CDR2 YYNGEE. Trimming stripped 6 bases from V and 0 bases from J, with 11 bases between. CDR3: CASKRRDSTDTQYF. The CDR3 DNA reads TGTGCCAGCAAGCGGCGGGACAGCACAGATACGCAGTATTTT.

The chain links TRBV13 to TRBJ1-2; perhaps TRBD1 as D (6 bases). Germline values: CDR1 PRHDT, CDR2 FYEKMQ (reference sequence). V was shortened by 0 bases and J by 1 base, with 9 bases between the two germline ends. This CDR3 spans 15 amino acids. The CDR3 spells CASSLGQGLNYGYTF. CDR3 DNA sequence: TGTGCCAGCAGCTTAGGACAGGGACTTAACTATGGCTACACCTTC.

The CDR3 DNA reads TGTGCCAGCAGCCTCTACGACCGAGGGGTCCTCCAGCCCCAGCATTTT. Translated, it gives CASSLYDRGVLQPQHF. V usage is TRBV7-8 and J usage is TRBJ1-5, with a weak D call TRBD1 (5 bases). Trimming pared 5 bases from V and 7 bases from J, leaving 21 bases between. This CDR3 is 16 amino acids long. CDR1 SGHVS and CDR2 FQNEAQ come from the germline V gene.

This clone is medium-sized. The V and J genes are TRBV4-2 and TRBJ2-5; a weak D match, TRBD2 (5 bases). Trimming pared 3 bases from V and 5 bases from J, leaving 19 bases between. CDR3 length equals 16 residues. The germline CDR1 and CDR2 sequences are LGHNA and YNFKEQ. CDR3 region: CASSHSSGRGGETQYF. CDR3 DNA sequence: TGTGCCAGCAGCCACTCCTCAGGCCGAGGCGGGGAGACCCAGTACTTC.

The J gene is TRBJ2-2, the V gene TRBV7-3; 9 bases align to TRBD2. The CDR3 loop spans 16 amino acids. Unmatched junction bases numbered 7, after V lost 2 bases and J lost 6 bases. The germline CDR1 and CDR2 sequences are SGHTA and FQGTGA. This CDR3 reads CASSLAGGPWAGELFF. CDR3 nucleotide sequence: TGTGCCAGCAGCTTAGCGGGAGGGCCTTGGGCCGGGGAGCTGTTTTTT.

The genes are TRBV15 and TRBJ2-5; 9 bases agree with TRBD2. CDR1 is LNHNV, CDR2 YYDKDF, per germline (reference sequence). The trim removed 1 base at V and 4 bases at J, leaving 13 bases unmatched. The CDR3 totals 18 residues. CDR3 amino acids: CATSRGRTSASMLETQYF. DNA of the CDR3: TGTGCCACCAGCAGAGGCCGGACTAGCGCCTCCATGTTAGAGACCCAGTACTTC. Full variable domain (rest looked up from reference TRBV15 and TRBJ2-5): DAMVIQNPRYQVTQFGKPVTLSCSQTLNHNVMYWYQQKSSQAPKLLFHYYDKDFNNEADTPDNFQSRRPNTSFCFLDIRSPGLGDTAMYLCATSRGRTSASMLETQYFGPGTRLLVL.

This chain joins TRBV18 and TRBJ2-2; D is uncertain. Trimming removed 3 bases from V and 0 bases from J, with 8 bases in between. Germline loops: CDR1 KGHSH, CDR2 LQKENI. This CDR3 is built from 15 residues. The CDR3: CASSPARSNTGELFF. CDR3 bases: TGTGCCAGCTCACCTGCCAGATCGAACACCGGGGAGCTGTTTTTT.

By sample fraction, this clone is large. The chain uses TRBV4-1 and TRBJ2-5; D unresolved. The V gene lost 0 bases and the J gene lost 1 base, with 12 bases spanning the gap. The CDR3 is made up of 16 amino acids. CDR1 is MGHRA, CDR2 YSYEKL, per germline. The CDR3 region has the DNA TGCGCCAGCAGCCAAGAAAGATTAGGCCCCCAAGAGACCCAGTACTTC. It translates to CASSQERLGPQETQYF.

This clone was observed a handful of times. The chain has TRBV5-1 and TRBJ2-1, with a weak D call TRBD1 (5 bases). V was clipped by 1 base and J by 3 bases, with 14 bases between them. The CDR3 sequence is 16 residues long. Per the germline V gene, CDR1 is SGHRS and CDR2 is YFSETQ. CDR3 bases: TGCGCCAGCAGCTTGAGGGAAGCAGGGCACTACAATGAGCAGTTCTTC. It is translated as CASSLREAGHYNEQFF.

The V call is TRBV12-3 or TRBV12-4, the J call TRBJ1-1; D remains unclear. The CDR3 runs 13 residues. The germline V and J ends were trimmed by 1 base and 4 bases, with 7 bases remaining between them. The CDR3: CASSLVPSTEAFF. The CDR3 coding sequence is TGTGCCAGCAGTTTAGTTCCCAGCACTGAAGCTTTCTTT.

CDR3 sequence: CASSRLGGEQFF. The CDR3 coding sequence is TGTGCCAGCAGCCGCCTCGGAGGTGAGCAGTTCTTC. This chain joins TRBV3-1 (or the pseudogene TRBV3-2) and TRBJ2-1; perhaps TRBD2 as D (5 bases). With 4 bases removed from V and 9 bases from J, the gap between germline ends came to 10 bases. The germline V gene encodes CDR1 LGHDT and CDR2 YNNKEL (reference sequence). CDR3 size: 12 residues.

The chain employs TRBV30 and TRBJ2-7, with a weak D call TRBD2 (6 bases). Germline CDR1 GTSNPN, CDR2 SVGIG (reference sequence). Trimming left V 8 bases short and J 4 bases short, with 21 bases between. This CDR3 region has 14 residues. CDR3: CAGRRWGDSYEQYF. The CDR3 nucleotides are TGTGCCGGAAGACGCTGGGGGGATTCATACGAGCAGTACTTC.

This chain links TRBV19 with TRBJ2-7, with TRBD2 matching 7 bases. Losses at the gene ends were 5 bases for V and 2 bases for J; bases not matched to a gene: 3. The CDR3 spans 13 residues. The germline CDR1 and CDR2 sequences are LNHDA and SQIVND (reference sequence). CDR3 region: CASSPGTTYEQYF. CDR3 DNA: TGTGCCAGTAGTCCAGGGACTACCTACGAGCAGTACTTC.

This clone was observed a handful of times. The chain uses TRBV5-4 and TRBJ1-1, with a possible D match to TRBD1 (5 bases). With 4 bases removed from V and 0 bases from J, the gap between germline ends came to 19 bases. Germline values: CDR1 SGHNT, CDR2 YYREEE (reference sequence). This CDR3 has 17 residues. In DNA, the CDR3 is TGTGCCAGCAGCCCCCAACCGAGGACATCCATGAACACTGAAGCTTTCTTT. Protein sequence: CASSPQPRTSMNTEAFF.

V and J are TRBV7-2 and TRBJ1-1; no clear D. CDR1 and CDR2 (germline): SGHTA, FQGNSA. V lost 1 base, J lost 8 bases, and 11 bases lay in between. The CDR3 loop spans 13 amino acids. The CDR3 sequence is CASSLETGREAFF. The CDR3 DNA follows: TGTGCCAGCAGCTTAGAGACCGGACGGGAAGCTTTCTTT.

The V gene is TRBV3-1 (or the pseudogene TRBV3-2), the J gene TRBJ2-2, with unresolved D. CDR1 LGHDT and CDR2 YNNKEL come from the germline V gene (reference sequence). The CDR3 extends over 12 amino acids. V gave up 3 bases and J gave up 5 bases, with 4 bases separating them. The CDR3 nucleotides are TGTGCCAGCAGCCATATAACCGGGGAGCTGTTTTTT. This translates into CASSHITGELFF.

The chain combines TRBV4-3 with TRBJ2-1; no definite D call. V lost 0 bases, J lost 1 base, and 13 bases lay in between. Per the germline V gene, CDR1 is LGHNA and CDR2 is YSLEER. The CDR3 is made up of 17 amino acids. The CDR3 loop reads CASSQEASPLSYNEQFF. DNA for the CDR3: TGCGCCAGCAGCCAAGAGGCCAGCCCCCTATCCTACAATGAGCAGTTCTTC.

The chain joins TRBV30 to TRBJ2-7; TRBD2 agrees at 16 bases. Looked up from germline, CDR1 is GTSNPN and CDR2 is SVGIG (reference sequence). The length of the CDR3 is 16 residues. Unmatched junction bases numbered 3, after V lost 0 bases and J lost 4 bases. The CDR3 DNA reads as TGTGCCTGGAGTGTAGGGACTAGCGGGGGGGCTTACGAGCAGTACTTC. Amino acids: CAWSVGTSGGAYEQYF.

The chain is built from TRBV19 and TRBJ1-5; possibly TRBD1 for D (5 bases). Germline CDR1 reads LNHDA; CDR2 reads SQIVND (reference sequence). V was cut by 6 bases and J by 0 bases, with 12 bases left in between. This CDR3 has 15 residues. The CDR3 DNA sequence: TGTGCCAGTAGCTGGGACGGTTATAGCAATCAGCCCCAGCATTTT. As protein: CASSWDGYSNQPQHF. The full variable domain, its missing parts supplied by reference TRBV19 and TRBJ1-5, is DGGITQSPKYLFRKEGQNVTLSCEQNLNHDAMYWYRQDPGQGLRLIYYSQIVNDFQKGDIAEGYSVSREKKESFPLTVTSAQKNPTAFYLCASSWDGYSNQPQHFGDGTRLSIL.

This chain uses TRBV28 with TRBJ1-5; 7 nucleotides match TRBD1. The CDR3 runs to 15 residues. Germline CDR1 reads MDHEN; CDR2 reads SYDVKM. Germline trimming cut 3 bases from V and 4 bases from J; bases unmatched to any gene: 6. CDR3 DNA: TGTGCCAGCAGTTTCACAGGGGCTAGGAATCAGCCCCAGCATTTT. This translates into CASSFTGARNQPQHF.

The chain joins TRBV19 to TRBJ1-3; D remains unclear. This CDR3 has 14 amino acids. With 9 bases removed from V and 3 bases from J, the gap between germline ends came to 15 bases. Looked up from germline, CDR1 is LNHDA and CDR2 is SQIVND (reference sequence). For the CDR3, the DNA is TGTGCCAGCGAAGAAAGGGCAAATGGAAACACCATATATTTT. Encoded protein: CASEERANGNTIYF.

The chain combines TRBV11-2 with TRBJ1-4; D remains ambiguous. The V end was cut by 4 bases, the J end by 8 bases, with 14 bases between. The CDR3 runs 14 residues. The germline V gene encodes CDR1 SGHAT and CDR2 FQNNGV. This CDR3 reads CASSSWEGLEKLFF. The CDR3 DNA sequence: TGTGCCAGCAGCTCCTGGGAAGGGCTCGAAAAACTGTTTTTT.

About this clone: The identical CDR3 is also encoded by other nucleotide sequences in the sample. In DNA, the CDR3 is TGTGCCAGCAGCCCACAGGGAGGTCAGCCCCAGCATTTT. Translated: CASSPQGGQPQHF. The V gene is TRBV7-3, the J gene TRBJ1-5; tentative D call: TRBD1 (6 bases). From germline, CDR1 is SGHTA and CDR2 FQGTGA. The length of the CDR3 is 13 residues. V was shortened by 5 bases and J by 6 bases, with 11 bases between the two germline ends.

This sequence joins TRBV7-3 and TRBJ1-5, with D hard to call. The germline gives CDR1 SGHTA, CDR2 FQGTGA. Trimming pared 3 bases from V and 4 bases from J, leaving 7 bases between. The CDR3 spans 13 residues. The CDR3 here is CASSLNANQPQHF. The CDR3 DNA is TGTGCCAGCAGCTTGAATGCGAATCAGCCCCAGCATTTT. The full variable domain, its missing parts supplied by reference TRBV7-3 and TRBJ1-5, is GAGVSQTPSNKVTEKGKYVELRCDPISGHTALYWYRQSLGQGPEFLIYFQGTGAADDSGLPNDRFFAVRPEGSVSTLKIQRTERGDSAVYLCASSLNANQPQHFGDGTRLSIL.

The V gene is TRBV6-5, the J gene TRBJ2-7; 8 positions agree with TRBD2. Germline V CDR1 and CDR2: MNHEY, SVGAGI. The CDR3 is 14 residues long. With 0 bases clipped from V and 3 bases from J, the junction kept 1 base outside the gene matches. This CDR3 is CASSYSGTSYEQYF. CDR3 nucleotides: TGTGCCAGCAGTTACTCCGGGACTAGCTACGAGCAGTACTTC.

This clone was recorded a few times. This chain links TRBV18 with TRBJ2-2; the D is unclear. Trimming pared 5 bases from V and 6 bases from J, leaving 13 bases between. The CDR3 spans 14 residues. CDR1 and CDR2 from the germline V gene are KGHSH and LQKENI. The CDR3 loop is CASSESVAAGELFF. CDR3 nucleotide sequence: TGTGCCAGCTCAGAATCGGTTGCGGCCGGGGAGCTGTTTTTT.